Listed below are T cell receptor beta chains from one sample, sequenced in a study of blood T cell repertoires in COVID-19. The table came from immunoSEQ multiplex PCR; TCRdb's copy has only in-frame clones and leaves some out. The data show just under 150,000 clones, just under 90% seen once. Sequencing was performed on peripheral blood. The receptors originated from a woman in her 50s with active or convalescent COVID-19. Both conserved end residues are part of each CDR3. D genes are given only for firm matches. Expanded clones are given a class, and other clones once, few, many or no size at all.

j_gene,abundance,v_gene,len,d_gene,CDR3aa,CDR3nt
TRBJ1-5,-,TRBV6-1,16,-,CASSVRTTYSNQPQHF,TGTGCCAGCAGTGTTCGGACAACTTATAGCAATCAGCCCCAGCATTTT
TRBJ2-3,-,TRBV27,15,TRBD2,CASSPSGGPIDTQYF,TGTGCCAGCAGTCCCTCGGGGGGGCCGATAGATACGCAGTATTTT
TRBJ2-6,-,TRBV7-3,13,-,CASTRPGANVLTF,TGTGCCAGCACCCGTCCTGGGGCCAACGTCCTGACTTTC
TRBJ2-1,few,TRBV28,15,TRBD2,CASSWGTSGRDEQFF,TGTGCCAGCAGTTGGGGGACTAGCGGGAGGGATGAGCAGTTCTTC
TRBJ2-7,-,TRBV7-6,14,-,CASSPRDFHYEQYF,TGTGCCAGCAGCCCACGGGACTTCCACTACGAGCAGTACTTC
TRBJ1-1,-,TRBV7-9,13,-,CASSLVKEAEAFF,TGTGCCAGCAGCTTAGTGAAAGAGGCTGAAGCTTTCTTT
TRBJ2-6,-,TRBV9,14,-,CASSVVLGANVLTF,TGTGCCAGCAGCGTAGTCTTGGGGGCCAACGTCCTGACTTTC
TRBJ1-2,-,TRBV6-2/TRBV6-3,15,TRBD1,CASSYSAGGLGGYTF,TGTGCCAGCAGTTACTCTGCAGGGGGCCTAGGTGGCTACACCTTC
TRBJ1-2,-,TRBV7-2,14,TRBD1,CASSQDRGGYGYTF,TGTGCCAGCAGCCAAGACAGGGGAGGGTATGGCTACACCTTC
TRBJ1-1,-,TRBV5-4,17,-,CASSLEEYREGVNEAFF,TGTGCCAGCAGCTTGGAAGAGTACAGGGAGGGGGTTAATGAAGCTTTCTTT
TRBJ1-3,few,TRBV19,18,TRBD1,CASTSRDRGTGDGNTIYF,TGTGCCAGTACCTCCCGGGACAGGGGGACTGGAGACGGAAACACCATATATTTT
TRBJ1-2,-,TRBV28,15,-,CASTLQSPLYYGYTF,TGTGCCAGCACCTTACAGAGCCCCCTCTACTATGGCTACACCTTC
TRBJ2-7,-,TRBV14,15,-,CASSPLRPTRSEQYF,TGTGCCAGCAGCCCGTTAAGACCGACAAGATCCGAGCAGTACTTC
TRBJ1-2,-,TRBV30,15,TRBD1,CAWRLTGAKPYGYTF,TGTGCCTGGAGGTTAACAGGGGCGAAACCTTATGGCTACACCTTC
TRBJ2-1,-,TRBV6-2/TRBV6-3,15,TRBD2,CASSSLAGGYNEQFF,TGTGCCAGCAGTTCACTAGCGGGGGGCTACAATGAGCAGTTCTTC
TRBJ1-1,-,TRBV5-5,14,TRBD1,CASSLRDRKPEAFF,TGTGCCAGCAGCTTGAGGGACAGAAAGCCTGAAGCTTTCTTT
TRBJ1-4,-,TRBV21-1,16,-,CASSSGPGERHEKLFF,TGTGCCAGCAGCTCCGGGCCCGGGGAGAGACATGAAAAACTGTTTTTT
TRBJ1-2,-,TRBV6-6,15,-,CASSYGRLSNYGYTF,TGTGCCAGCAGTTACGGGAGGCTTTCGAACTATGGCTACACCTTC
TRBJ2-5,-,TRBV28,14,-,CASSLQGTGKTQYF,TGTGCCAGCAGTTTACAGGGCACGGGCAAGACCCAGTACTTC
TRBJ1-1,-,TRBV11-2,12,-,CASSLVAGRAFF,TGTGCCAGCAGCTTAGTAGCAGGGCGAGCTTTCTTT
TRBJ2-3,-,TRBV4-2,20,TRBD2,CASSQVGLAGGSFSTDTQYF,TGTGCCAGCAGCCAAGTGGGACTAGCGGGAGGCTCCTTTAGCACAGATACGCAGTATTTT
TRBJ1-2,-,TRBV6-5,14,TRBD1,CASSYSRTGPGYTF,TGTGCCAGCAGTTATTCCCGGACAGGGCCTGGCTACACCTTC